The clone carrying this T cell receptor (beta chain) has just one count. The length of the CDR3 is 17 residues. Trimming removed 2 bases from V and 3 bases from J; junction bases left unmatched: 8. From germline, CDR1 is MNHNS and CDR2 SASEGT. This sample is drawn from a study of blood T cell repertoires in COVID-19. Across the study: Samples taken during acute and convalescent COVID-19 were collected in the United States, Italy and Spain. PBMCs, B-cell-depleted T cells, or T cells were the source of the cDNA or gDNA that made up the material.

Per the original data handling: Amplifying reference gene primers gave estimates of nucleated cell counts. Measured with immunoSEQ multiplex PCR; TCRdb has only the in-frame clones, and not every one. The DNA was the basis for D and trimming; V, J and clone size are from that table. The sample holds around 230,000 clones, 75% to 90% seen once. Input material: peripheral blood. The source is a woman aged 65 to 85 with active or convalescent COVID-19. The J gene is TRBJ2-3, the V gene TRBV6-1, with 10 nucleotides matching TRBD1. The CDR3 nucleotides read TGTGCCAGCAGTGAAACGAGGACAGGGGGTCGGACAGATACGCAGTATTTT. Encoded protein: CASSETRTGGRTDTQYF.